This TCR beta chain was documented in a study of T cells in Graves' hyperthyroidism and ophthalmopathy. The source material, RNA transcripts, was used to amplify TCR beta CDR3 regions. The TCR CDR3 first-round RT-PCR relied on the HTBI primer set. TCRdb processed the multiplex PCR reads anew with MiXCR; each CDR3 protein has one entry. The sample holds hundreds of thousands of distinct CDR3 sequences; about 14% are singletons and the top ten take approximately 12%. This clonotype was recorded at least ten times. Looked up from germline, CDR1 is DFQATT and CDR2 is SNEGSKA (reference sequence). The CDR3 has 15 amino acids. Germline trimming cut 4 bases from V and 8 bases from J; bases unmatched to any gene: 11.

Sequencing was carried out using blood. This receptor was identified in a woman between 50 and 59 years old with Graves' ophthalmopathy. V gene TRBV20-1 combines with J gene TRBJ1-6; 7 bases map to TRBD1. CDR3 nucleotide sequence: TGCAGTGCTATGAGCAGGGGGGATGGTTATTCACCCCTCCACTTT. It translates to CSAMSRGDGYSPLHF.